This entry lists 23 T cell receptor beta chains sequenced from one sample in a study of T cells in Graves' hyperthyroidism and ophthalmopathy (dated by TCRdb to the late 2010s). The library was generated by multiplex PCR. Sequencer: Illumina HiSeq 2000. TCR beta CDR3 regions were amplified from RNA transcripts. The first round of RT-PCR for the TCR CDR3 was performed with the HTBI primer set and the Qiagen OneStep RT-PCR kit. TCRdb reprocessed the public reads (quality trimming at Q25 with fastp, clone calling with MiXCR) and kept in-frame beta chains. Merged by CDR3 protein, the rows form single entries marked with the most common genes and DNA. This sample has around 350,000 distinct CDR3 sequences in its table, and 13% to 15% of those were observed once. Clones ranked in the top ten supply roughly a fifth of the sample. Material for sequencing was blood. The receptors come from a woman aged 25-40 years with Graves' ophthalmopathy.

This clonotype was seen ten or more times. This sequence joins TRBV20-1 and TRBJ2-3, with unresolved D. Germline lookup yields CDR1 DFQATT and CDR2 SNEGSKA (reference sequence). V gave up 1 base and J gave up 8 bases, with 13 bases separating them. The length of the CDR3 is 13 residues. The DNA for the CDR3 is TGCAGTGCTAGAGGCCTACGGGCAGCTACGCAGTATTTT. Translated: CSARGLRAATQYF.

This clonotype came up many times. The chain combines TRBV9 with TRBJ2-7, with 9 bases lining up with TRBD2. Germline values: CDR1 SGDLS, CDR2 YYNGEE. Trimming at V came to 4 bases and at J to 1 base, leaving 9 bases not matched to a gene. CDR3 length: 16 residues. The CDR3 is CASSPHSSGISYEQYF. CDR3 sequence (DNA): TGTGCCAGCAGCCCCCATTCTAGCGGGATTTCCTACGAGCAGTACTTC. The whole variable domain, filled in from reference TRBV9 and TRBJ2-7, reads DSGVTQTPKHLITATGQRVTLRCSPRSGDLSVYWYQQSLDQGLQFLIQYYNGEERAKGNILERFSAQQFPDLHSELNLSSLELGDSALYFCASSPHSSGISYEQYFGPGTRLTVT.

Ten or more counts support this clonotype. This chain links TRBV20-1 with TRBJ2-3; 12 bases align to TRBD2. V gave up 7 bases and J gave up 1 base; unmatched junction bases: 3. Germline V gene sequence: CDR1 DFQATT, CDR2 SNEGSKA (reference sequence). This CDR3 contains 14 residues. Here the CDR3 DNA reads TGCAGTGAGACTAGCGGGGGTCGCACAGATACGCAGTATTTT. It yields the protein CSETSGGRTDTQYF.

This clonotype has ten or more counts. The chain combines TRBV5-8 with TRBJ1-2, with D possibly matching TRBD1 (5 bases). The CDR3 consists of 15 residues. CDR1 SGHTS and CDR2 YDEGEE come from the germline V gene. Between the trimmed V and J ends, which lost 5 bases and 2 bases, there was a span of 16 bases. The CDR3 loop is CASSSVPGKNYGYTF. The CDR3 nucleotides are TGTGCCAGCAGTTCGGTTCCAGGGAAGAACTATGGCTACACCTTC.

This clonotype was counted at least ten times. V usage is TRBV2 and J usage is TRBJ2-2; D gene ambiguous. The CDR3 consists of 14 residues. Germline CDR1 is SNHLY and CDR2 is FYNNEI. Trimming stripped 2 bases from V and 6 bases from J, with 10 bases between. CDR3: CASSEQVVAGELFF. CDR3 coding DNA: TGTGCCAGCAGTGAACAGGTGGTGGCCGGGGAGCTGTTTTTT.

This clonotype was seen many times. This chain joins TRBV5-5 and TRBJ2-2, with D maybe TRBD1 (6 bases). CDR1 is SGHKS and CDR2 is YYEKEE in the germline V gene (reference sequence). CDR3 length: 14 residues. The V and J ends lost 2 bases and 7 bases respectively, with 12 bases between them. Here the CDR3 reads CASSLSLDSGELFF. CDR3 nucleotide sequence: TGTGCCAGCAGCTTATCTTTGGACAGCGGGGAGCTGTTTTTT.

This clonotype was counted many times. The CDR3 protein is CASSPSGQGPNSPLHF. Written as DNA, the CDR3 is TGTGCCAGCTCACCATCGGGACAGGGACCAAATTCACCCCTCCACTTT. The V gene is TRBV18, the J gene TRBJ1-6; 9 bases line up with TRBD1. J lost 7 bases, V lost 2 bases, and 6 bases had no gene match. Germline V CDR1 and CDR2: KGHSH, LQKENI. The CDR3 covers 16 residues. The full variable domain, with the rest looked up from reference TRBV18 and TRBJ1-6, is NAGVMQNPRHLVRRRGQEARLRCSPMKGHSHVYWYRQLPEEGLKFMVYLQKENIIDESGMPKERFSAEFPKEGPSILRIQQVVRGDSAAYFCASSPSGQGPNSPLHFGNGTRLTVT.

This clonotype was recorded at least ten times. The gene calls are TRBV6-1 and TRBJ2-7; D may be TRBD1 or TRBD2 (5 bases each). The CDR3 is made up of 16 amino acids. Per the germline V gene, CDR1 is MNHNS and CDR2 is SASEGT. Trimming removed 5 bases from V and 4 bases from J, with 21 bases in between. CDR3 DNA sequence: TGTGCCAGCAGTCGAAGAAGCCCCCCGTGGGGGTACGAGCAGTACTTC. Residues: CASSRRSPPWGYEQYF.

The chain has TRBV10-3 and TRBJ2-3; 13 bases are shared with TRBD2. J lost 6 bases, V lost 10 bases, and 7 bases had no gene match. CDR3 length equals 14 residues. The V gene's germline CDR1 is ENHRY and CDR2 SYGVKD. The CDR3 nucleotides are TGTGCCACCCGGGGGACTAGCGGGGCCGATACGCAGTATTTT. Residues: CATRGTSGADTQYF.

This clonotype showed up many times. This chain connects TRBV20-1 to TRBJ2-7; no reliable D call. Trimming pared 0 bases from V and 2 bases from J, leaving 20 bases between. CDR1 DFQATT and CDR2 SNEGSKA come from the germline V gene (reference sequence). The CDR3 spans 17 residues. CDR3 sequence reads: CSARDLETRMGTYEQYF. As DNA, the CDR3 is TGCAGTGCTAGAGATCTGGAAACAAGGATGGGGACCTACGAGCAGTACTTC.

This clonotype occurred many times. The chain carries TRBV2 and TRBJ2-3, with no clear D. Trimming took 8 bases from V and 0 from J, leaving 21 bases between them. Germline V gene lookup returns CDR1 SNHLY and CDR2 FYNNEI. This CDR3 contains 17 residues. CDR3 loop: CASEEKSWSPSTDTQYF. The CDR3 bases are TGTGCCAGCGAGGAAAAGAGCTGGAGTCCTAGCACAGATACGCAGTATTTT.

The table lists this clonotype with many counts. The J gene is TRBJ1-4, the V gene TRBV12-3 or TRBV12-4, with a weak D call TRBD1 (5 bases). V shed 5 bases and J shed 1 base, with 11 bases lying between them. This CDR3 is built from 15 residues. The CDR3 region is CASSASGRTNEKLFF. DNA of the CDR3: TGTGCCAGCAGTGCCTCGGGACGAACTAATGAAAAACTGTTTTTT.

This clonotype was seen many times. This sequence joins TRBV11-2 and TRBJ2-2, with 9 bases fitting TRBD1. CDR3 length: 17 residues. Unmatched junction bases numbered 13, after V lost 5 bases and J lost 6 bases. The V gene's germline CDR1 is SGHAT and CDR2 FQNNGV. This CDR3 is CASSPRPGQGFPGELFF. The DNA for the CDR3 is TGTGCCAGCAGCCCTCGACCGGGACAGGGTTTTCCCGGGGAGCTGTTTTTT. Variable domain in full (rest from reference TRBV11-2 and TRBJ2-2): EAGVAQSPRYKIIEKRQSVAFWCNPISGHATLYWYQQILGQGPKLLIQFQNNGVVDDSQLPKDRFSAERLKGVDSTLKIQPAKLEDSAVYLCASSPRPGQGFPGELFFGEGSRLTVL.

Ten or more counts support this clonotype. The J gene is TRBJ2-3, the V gene TRBV5-8, with 7 bases identical to TRBD1. The ends lost 0 bases at V and 5 bases at J; junction bases unmatched: 6. The CDR3 has 15 residues. Per the germline V gene, CDR1 is SGHTS and CDR2 is YDEGEE. CDR3 sequence (DNA): TGTGCCAGCAGCTTGGGAAGGGGGCGGGTAGATACGCAGTATTTT. Encoded protein: CASSLGRGRVDTQYF.

As to this clonotype: It is likely a read error, because the conserved phenylalanine at the end of the CDR3 is missing. This sequence joins TRBV13 and TRBJ2-7; 12 bases agree with TRBD2. Germline V lookup: CDR1 PRHDT, CDR2 FYEKMQ (reference sequence). V lost 5 bases to trimming and J lost 1 base; unmatched junction nucleotides: 6. The CDR3 consists of 16 residues. CDR3 nucleotides: TGTGCCAGCAGCCCCCTGACTAGCGGGGGTTCCTACGAGCAGTACCTC. This codes for CASSPLTSGGSYEQYL.

This clonotype has a count of ten or more. V and J are TRBV30 and TRBJ1-1; weak D call: TRBD1 (6 bases). Germline loops: CDR1 GTSNPN, CDR2 SVGIG (reference sequence). CDR3 length: 13 amino acids. Trimming cost V 3 bases and J 3 bases, with 11 bases left between them. The CDR3 DNA is TGTGCCTGGAGGGGCAGGGGAGACACTGAAGCTTTCTTT. Protein product: CAWRGRGDTEAFF.

V is TRBV12-3 or TRBV12-4 and J is TRBJ1-2; D possibly corresponds to TRBD1 (5 bases). CDR3 length equals 14 residues. The germline V and J ends were trimmed by 6 bases and 4 bases, with 15 bases remaining between them. The CDR3 loop reads CASSRVGGAYGYTF. CDR3 bases: TGTGCCAGCAGCCGGGTGGGCGGGGCCTATGGCTACACCTTC.

The table lists this clonotype with many counts. The chain combines TRBV10-2 with TRBJ2-3; the match to TRBD2 covers 12 bases. This CDR3 comprises 18 residues. Trimming at V came to 5 bases and at J to 0 bases, leaving 9 bases not matched to a gene. Germline lookup yields CDR1 WSHSY and CDR2 SAAADI. CDR3 sequence reads: CASSRSSGGAGSTDTQYF. CDR3 bases: TGCGCCAGCAGTAGGTCTAGCGGGGGGGCAGGGAGCACAGATACGCAGTATTTT.

This rearrangement joins TRBV19 to TRBJ2-2; no firm D call. V was pared by 5 bases and J by 3 bases, with 7 bases between. CDR1 is LNHDA, CDR2 SQIVND, per germline (reference sequence). The CDR3 loop spans 13 amino acids. In nucleotides, the CDR3 is TGTGCCAGTAGTCGCTCCTACACCGGGGAGCTGTTTTTT. Translating it yields CASSRSYTGELFF. Together with reference TRBV19 and TRBJ2-2, the CDR3 gives the full variable domain: DGGITQSPKYLFRKEGQNVTLSCEQNLNHDAMYWYRQDPGQGLRLIYYSQIVNDFQKGDIAEGYSVSREKKESFPLTVTSAQKNPTAFYLCASSRSYTGELFFGEGSRLTVL.

This clonotype came up many times. The chain employs TRBV18 and TRBJ1-4; D may be TRBD1 (6 bases). Germline V gene data show CDR1 as KGHSH and CDR2 as LQKENI. The CDR3 runs 14 residues. The V end lost 3 bases, the J end lost 10 bases, and 15 bases lay between the germline ends. The CDR3 nucleotides are TGTGCCAGCTCACCCGCGCGGGACACAGGAAAACTGTTTTTT. Translating it yields CASSPARDTGKLFF.

This clonotype was counted many times. The chain has TRBV5-1 and TRBJ2-5; D uncertain. The germline gives CDR1 SGHRS, CDR2 YFSETQ. This CDR3 comprises 17 residues. With 0 bases removed from V and 1 base from J, the gap between germline ends came to 16 bases. The chain's CDR3 is CASSLAAVGEFQETQYF. Here the CDR3 DNA reads TGCGCCAGCAGCTTGGCGGCGGTTGGGGAATTCCAAGAGACCCAGTACTTC.

Comments on this clonotype: This may stem from a read error, because a much larger clone lies one nucleotide away. The rearrangement uses TRBV20-1 and TRBJ2-7, with D perhaps TRBD1 or TRBD2 (5 bases each). Trimming pared 0 bases from V and 2 bases from J, leaving 14 bases between. This CDR3 has 15 amino acids. Germline loops: CDR1 DFQATT, CDR2 SNEGSKA (reference sequence). CDR3 loop: CSAREERGPPYEQYF. The CDR3 DNA reads as TGCAGTGCTAGAGAGGAACGGGGACCTCCCTACGAGCAGTACTTC.

This clonotype was detected ten times or more. The rearrangement links TRBV7-9 to TRBJ1-1; 7 positions match TRBD1. This CDR3 is 13 amino acids long. V lost 1 base to trimming and J lost 7 bases; unmatched junction nucleotides: 3. From germline, CDR1 is SEHNR and CDR2 FQNEAQ (reference sequence). Here the CDR3 reads CASSLGGQREAFF. The CDR3, as DNA: TGTGCCAGCAGCTTAGGGGGACAGCGTGAAGCTTTCTTT.